A single sample gave rise to the 18 T cell receptor beta chains below, sequenced in a study of T cell responses to AZD1222 COVID-19 vaccine (dated by TCRdb to the early 2020s). Receptor amplification or capture employed the immunoSEQ multiplex PCR assay. TCRdb holds this immuneACCESS table with in-frame rearrangements only. Some clones are missing; in checked studies, unresolved V genes explain under half, and the rest has no known cause. This sample is represented by over 50,000 clones; around 85% of them were singletons. Of the sample, 26% is held by the ten largest clones. The sample's time point label, decoded: about 28 days (+/-7) after the second vaccine dose. The sample in question was peripheral blood, obtained 28 days after the second AZD1222 dose. The receptors were sampled from an adult who received the AZD1222 COVID-19 vaccine.

This chain connects TRBV28 to TRBJ1-2, with D hard to call. Germline V gene data show CDR1 as MDHEN and CDR2 as SYDVKM. The V gene lost 1 base and the J gene lost 8 bases, with 14 bases spanning the gap. This CDR3 comprises 14 residues. This chain's CDR3 is CASSLSGWGYGYTF. DNA for the CDR3: TGTGCCAGCAGTTTATCTGGTTGGGGTTACGGCTACACCTTC.

The J gene is TRBJ1-4, the V gene TRBV6-6, with D maybe TRBD1 (5 bases). V dropped 2 bases and J dropped 3 bases, with 7 bases sitting between them. In germline, CDR1 is MNHNY, CDR2 SVGAGI (reference sequence). This CDR3 contains 14 residues. This CDR3 reads CASSYRGANEKLFF. CDR3 sequence (DNA): TGTGCCAGCAGTTACAGGGGAGCTAATGAAAAACTGTTTTTT.

The genes are TRBV7-2 and TRBJ1-3; D gene unclear. Germline CDR1 SGHTA, CDR2 FQGNSA. This CDR3 region has 15 residues. Deletions cut 3 bases from V and 3 bases from J, with 12 bases between. This CDR3 is CASSFGRGGGNTIYF. CDR3 sequence (DNA): TGTGCCAGCAGCTTCGGTCGGGGAGGTGGAAACACCATATATTTT.

This clone was seen only a few times. The genes are TRBV6-5 and TRBJ1-1, with D possibly TRBD1 on 5 matching bases. The V gene's germline CDR1 is MNHEY and CDR2 SVGAGI. The CDR3 totals 15 residues. V was pared by 0 bases and J by 2 bases, with 10 bases between. The CDR3 region is CASSYSRQSNTEAFF. As DNA, the CDR3 is TGTGCCAGCAGTTACTCTAGACAGAGTAACACTGAAGCTTTCTTT.

This clone has just one count. The gene calls are TRBV27 and TRBJ2-7; 10 bases are shared with TRBD2. V dropped 4 bases and J dropped 3; count of bases not matched to a gene: 3. The CDR3 has 14 residues. Germline-derived CDR1 and CDR2 are MNHEY and SMNVEV (reference sequence). The CDR3 coding sequence is TGTGCCAGCAGTTCGTGGACTAGCGGCTACGAGCAGTACTTC. Translated, it gives CASSSWTSGYEQYF.

V gene TRBV7-2 combines with J gene TRBJ1-1; D remains ambiguous. This CDR3 spans 16 amino acids. V lost 5 bases and J lost 0, with 16 bases in between. Germline-derived CDR1 and CDR2 are SGHTA and FQGNSA. CDR3: CASSAKGREMNTEAFF. CDR3 in DNA: TGTGCCAGCAGCGCCAAGGGAAGGGAAATGAACACTGAAGCTTTCTTT.

This clone was seen only a few times. The chain has TRBV11-2 and TRBJ1-4; tentative D call: TRBD1 (5 bases). V was pared by 1 base and J by 2 bases, with 11 bases between. This CDR3 region has 16 residues. Germline V gene sequence: CDR1 SGHAT, CDR2 FQNNGV. CDR3 DNA sequence: TGTGCCAGCAGCTTAGGGACGGGGCTTACTAATGAAAAACTGTTTTTT. Protein sequence: CASSLGTGLTNEKLFF.

The rearrangement uses TRBV7-2 and TRBJ1-2; the D is unclear. Trimming shortened V by 1 base and J by 8 bases, and 8 bases separated the two germline ends. CDR3 length equals 12 residues. Germline lookup yields CDR1 SGHTA and CDR2 FQGNSA. In nucleotides, the CDR3 is TGTGCCAGCAGCTTAGAAGTCGGCGGCTACACCTTC. Translated, it gives CASSLEVGGYTF.

This clone was seen only a few times. The chain carries TRBV7-9 and TRBJ1-1; D call uncertain. The CDR3 totals 14 residues. V shed 3 bases and J shed 7 bases, with 15 bases lying between them. CDR1 SEHNR and CDR2 FQNEAQ come from the germline V gene (reference sequence). The CDR3 loop is CASSFGGRLGEAFF. CDR3 in DNA: TGTGCCAGCAGCTTCGGAGGTCGGCTGGGTGAAGCTTTCTTT.

The V call is TRBV7-9, the J call TRBJ2-3; weak D call: TRBD2 (6 bases). The CDR3 loop spans 17 amino acids. Trimming left V 4 bases short and J 2 bases short, with 19 bases between. Germline loops: CDR1 SEHNR, CDR2 FQNEAQ (reference sequence). CDR3: CASSSLEGDRPTDTQYF. The CDR3 DNA follows: TGTGCCAGCAGCTCCTTGGAGGGAGACAGACCCACAGATACGCAGTATTTT. Using reference TRBV7-9 and TRBJ2-3 for the parts outside the CDR3, the full variable domain is DTGVSQNPRHKITKRGQNVTFRCDPISEHNRLYWYRQTLGQGPEFLTYFQNEAQLEKSRLLSDRFSAERPKGSFSTLEIQRTEQGDSAMYLCASSSLEGDRPTDTQYFGPGTRLTVL.

The V gene is TRBV10-3, the J gene TRBJ1-5, with TRBD1 identical over 7 bases. The J segment lost 4 bases and the V segment lost 2 bases, leaving 8 bases of the junction unmatched. The CDR3 is made up of 16 amino acids. The germline CDR1 and CDR2 sequences are ENHRY and SYGVKD. CDR3 sequence reads: CAISEPRGGENQPQHF. DNA for the CDR3: TGTGCCATCAGTGAGCCCAGAGGGGGCGAGAATCAGCCCCAGCATTTT.

The sample holds a few counts of this clone. This chain connects TRBV7-2 to TRBJ1-5; a possible D gene is TRBD1 (6 bases). Germline CDR1 reads SGHTA; CDR2 reads FQGNSA. The CDR3 totals 14 residues. V lost 5 bases and J lost 2, with 10 bases in between. CDR3 sequence (DNA): TGTGCCAGCAGCCCCGGGACACGCAATCAGCCCCAGCATTTT. The encoded protein is CASSPGTRNQPQHF. Supplemented by reference TRBV7-2 and TRBJ1-5, the full variable domain reads GAGVSQSPSNKVTEKGKDVELRCDPISGHTALYWYRQSLGQGLEFLIYFQGNSAPDKSGLPSDRFSAERTGGSVSTLTIQRTQQEDSAVYLCASSPGTRNQPQHFGDGTRLSIL.

The chain carries TRBV24-1 and TRBJ1-4; D ambiguous. The CDR3 is 13 amino acids. Trimming took 4 bases from V and 5 from J, leaving 7 bases between them. The germline V gene has CDR1 KGHDR and CDR2 SFDVKD. The CDR3 coding sequence is TGTGCCACCAGTGAGTGGCCCAATGAAAAACTGTTTTTT. Its protein is CATSEWPNEKLFF.

The chain recombines TRBV7-2 with TRBJ2-7; TRBD2 is a possible D gene (5 bases). There are 13 residues in the CDR3. From germline, CDR1 is SGHTA and CDR2 FQGNSA. V was pared by 1 base and J by 6 bases, with 10 bases between. Here the CDR3 DNA reads TGTGCCAGCAGCTTAGTTGAGAGCGGCGAGCAGTACTTC. It translates to CASSLVESGEQYF.

The chain employs TRBV27 and TRBJ2-3; 10 bases map to TRBD1. Trimming at V came to 5 bases and at J to 4 bases, leaving 9 bases not matched to a gene. This CDR3 spans 16 amino acids. Germline-derived CDR1 and CDR2 are MNHEY and SMNVEV (reference sequence). Here the CDR3 DNA reads TGTGCCAGCAGTCCCGGGACAGGGGTTTTTTCAGATACGCAGTATTTT. This codes for CASSPGTGVFSDTQYF.

This chain joins TRBV5-1 and TRBJ2-6, with 7 bases matching TRBD2. Per germline, CDR1 SGHRS and CDR2 YFSETQ. CDR3 length: 17 residues. The V and J ends lost 4 bases and 0 bases, in that order; junction bases with no gene match: 7. The CDR3 DNA sequence: TGCGCCAGCAGCCTAAGCGGGACCAACTCTGGGGCCAACGTCCTGACTTTC. Protein: CASSLSGTNSGANVLTF.

This clone was seen a handful of times. CDR3 nucleotides: TGTGCCAGCAGCCACAACCCAGTTGCCTACGAGCAGTACTTC. Protein sequence: CASSHNPVAYEQYF. The chain has TRBV14 and TRBJ2-7, with unresolved D. This CDR3 is 14 amino acids long. CDR1 and CDR2 (germline): SGHDN, FVKESK. V was shortened by 3 bases and J by 2 bases, with 11 bases between the two germline ends.

The V gene is TRBV19, the J gene TRBJ2-3, with D unresolved. CDR3 length: 15 residues. V was shortened by 2 bases and J by 0 bases, with 9 bases between the two germline ends. Per the germline V gene, CDR1 is LNHDA and CDR2 is SQIVND (reference sequence). The CDR3, as DNA: TGTGCCAGTAGTATAAGGAAGACTAGCACAGATACGCAGTATTTT. Protein product: CASSIRKTSTDTQYF.